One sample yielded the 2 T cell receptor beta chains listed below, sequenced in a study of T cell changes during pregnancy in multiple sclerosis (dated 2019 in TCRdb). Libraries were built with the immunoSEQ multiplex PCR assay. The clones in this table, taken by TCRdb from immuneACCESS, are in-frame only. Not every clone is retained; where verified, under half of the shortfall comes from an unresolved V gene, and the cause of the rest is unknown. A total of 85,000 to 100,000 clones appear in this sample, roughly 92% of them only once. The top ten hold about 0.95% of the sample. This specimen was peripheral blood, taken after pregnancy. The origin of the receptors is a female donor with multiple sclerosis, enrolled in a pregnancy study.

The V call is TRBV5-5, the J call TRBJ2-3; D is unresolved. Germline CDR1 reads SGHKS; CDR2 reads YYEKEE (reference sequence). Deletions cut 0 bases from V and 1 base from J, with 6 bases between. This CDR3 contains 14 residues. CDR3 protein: CASSLDIGTDTQYF. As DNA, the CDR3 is TGTGCCAGCAGCTTGGACATCGGCACAGATACGCAGTATTTT.

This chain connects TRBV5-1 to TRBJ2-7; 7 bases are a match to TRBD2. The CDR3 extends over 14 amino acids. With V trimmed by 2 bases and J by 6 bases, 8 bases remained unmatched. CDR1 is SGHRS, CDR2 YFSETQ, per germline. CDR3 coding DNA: TGCGCCAGCAGCTTCGGCCCCAGCGGGGCCGAGCAGTACTTC. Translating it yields CASSFGPSGAEQYF.